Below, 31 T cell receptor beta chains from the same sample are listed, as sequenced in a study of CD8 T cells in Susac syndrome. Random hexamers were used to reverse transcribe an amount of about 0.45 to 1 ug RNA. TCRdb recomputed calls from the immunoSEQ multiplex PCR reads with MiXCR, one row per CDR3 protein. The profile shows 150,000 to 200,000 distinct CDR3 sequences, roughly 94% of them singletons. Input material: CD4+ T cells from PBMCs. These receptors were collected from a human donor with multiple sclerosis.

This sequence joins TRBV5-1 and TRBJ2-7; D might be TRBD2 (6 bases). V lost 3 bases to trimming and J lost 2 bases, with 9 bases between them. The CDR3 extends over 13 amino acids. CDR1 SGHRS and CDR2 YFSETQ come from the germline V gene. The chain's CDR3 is CASSWEAPYEQYF. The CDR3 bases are TGCGCCAGCAGCTGGGAGGCTCCCTACGAGCAGTACTTC.

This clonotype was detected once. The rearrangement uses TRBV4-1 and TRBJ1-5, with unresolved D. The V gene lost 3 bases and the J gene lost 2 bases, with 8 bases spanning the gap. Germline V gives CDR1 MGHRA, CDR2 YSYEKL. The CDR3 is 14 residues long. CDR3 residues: CASSQEGRNQPQHF. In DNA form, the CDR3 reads TGCGCCAGCAGCCAGGAGGGCCGCAATCAGCCCCAGCATTTT.

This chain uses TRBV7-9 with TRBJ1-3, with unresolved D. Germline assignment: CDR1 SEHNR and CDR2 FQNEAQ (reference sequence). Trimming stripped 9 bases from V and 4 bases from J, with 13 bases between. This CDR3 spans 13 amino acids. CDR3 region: CARPGPDGNTIYF. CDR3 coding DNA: TGTGCCAGACCGGGTCCGGACGGAAACACCATATATTTT.

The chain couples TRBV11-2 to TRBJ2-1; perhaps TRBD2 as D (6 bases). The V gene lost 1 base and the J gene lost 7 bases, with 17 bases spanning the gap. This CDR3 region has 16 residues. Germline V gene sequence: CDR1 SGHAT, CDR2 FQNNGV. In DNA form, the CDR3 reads TGTGCCAGCAGCTTAGTGGGCGGGATCATAGGGAATGAGCAGTTCTTC. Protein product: CASSLVGGIIGNEQFF.

The chain's CDR3 is CASSPWGSNQPQHF. The CDR3 DNA is TGTGCCAGCAGTCCTTGGGGGAGTAATCAGCCCCAGCATTTT. The chain combines TRBV27 with TRBJ1-5, with a weak D call TRBD1 (5 bases). CDR1 is MNHEY and CDR2 is SMNVEV in the germline V gene (reference sequence). CDR3 length equals 14 residues. V was trimmed by 5 bases and J by 4 bases, leaving 12 bases between them.

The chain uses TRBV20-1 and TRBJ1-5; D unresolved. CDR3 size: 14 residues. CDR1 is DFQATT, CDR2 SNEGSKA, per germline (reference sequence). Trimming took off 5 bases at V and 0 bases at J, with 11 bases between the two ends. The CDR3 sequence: CSAVSGDSNQPQHF. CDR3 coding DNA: TGCAGTGCTGTATCTGGGGATAGCAATCAGCCCCAGCATTTT.

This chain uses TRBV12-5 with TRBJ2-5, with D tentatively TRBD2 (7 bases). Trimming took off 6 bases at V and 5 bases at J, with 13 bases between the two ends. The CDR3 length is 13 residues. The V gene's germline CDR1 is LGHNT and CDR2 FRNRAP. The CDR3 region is CASGDRGAETQYF. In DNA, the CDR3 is TGTGCTAGTGGCGACCGGGGGGCGGAGACCCAGTACTTC.

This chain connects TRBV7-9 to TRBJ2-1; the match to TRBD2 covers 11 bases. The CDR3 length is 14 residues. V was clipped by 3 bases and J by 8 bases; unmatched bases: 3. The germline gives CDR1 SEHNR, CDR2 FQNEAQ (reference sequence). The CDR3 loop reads CASSFLAGGYEQFF. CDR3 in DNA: TGTGCCAGCAGCTTTCTAGCGGGAGGATATGAGCAGTTCTTC.

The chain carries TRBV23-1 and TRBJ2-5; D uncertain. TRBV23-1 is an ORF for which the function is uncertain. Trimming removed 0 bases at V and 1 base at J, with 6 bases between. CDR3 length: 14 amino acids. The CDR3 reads CASSQSMIQETQYF. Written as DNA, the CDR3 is TGCGCCAGCAGTCAATCGATGATCCAAGAGACCCAGTACTTC.

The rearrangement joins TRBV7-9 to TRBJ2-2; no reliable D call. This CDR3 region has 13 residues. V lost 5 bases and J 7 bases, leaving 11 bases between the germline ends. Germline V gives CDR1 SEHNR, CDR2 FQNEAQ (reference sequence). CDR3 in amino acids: CASSPPGSGELFF. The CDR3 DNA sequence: TGTGCCAGCAGCCCCCCAGGTAGCGGGGAGCTGTTTTTT.

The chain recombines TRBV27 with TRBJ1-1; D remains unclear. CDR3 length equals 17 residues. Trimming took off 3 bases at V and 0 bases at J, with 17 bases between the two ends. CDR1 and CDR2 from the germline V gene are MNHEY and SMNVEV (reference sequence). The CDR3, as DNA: TGTGCCAGCAGTTTCTCTAGGGTGTGGGCTATGAACACTGAAGCTTTCTTT. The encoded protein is CASSFSRVWAMNTEAFF.

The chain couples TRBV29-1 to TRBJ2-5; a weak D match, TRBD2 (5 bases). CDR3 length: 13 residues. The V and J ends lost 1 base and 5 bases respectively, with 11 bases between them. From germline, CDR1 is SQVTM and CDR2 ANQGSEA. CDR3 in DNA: TGCAGCGTTGAAGGCAGTGGAGGTGAGACCCAGTACTTC. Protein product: CSVEGSGGETQYF. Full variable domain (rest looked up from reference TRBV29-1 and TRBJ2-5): SAVISQKPSRDICQRGTSLTIQCQVDSQVTMMFWYRQQPGQSLTLIATANQGSEATYESGFVIDKFPISRPNLTFSTLTVSNMSPEDSSIYLCSVEGSGGETQYFGPGTRLLVL.

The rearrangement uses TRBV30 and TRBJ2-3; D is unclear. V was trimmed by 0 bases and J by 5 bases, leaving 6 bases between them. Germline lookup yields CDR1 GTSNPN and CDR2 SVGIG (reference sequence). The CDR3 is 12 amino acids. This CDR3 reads CAWSVSRDTQYF. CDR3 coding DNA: TGTGCCTGGAGTGTATCCCGAGATACGCAGTATTTT.

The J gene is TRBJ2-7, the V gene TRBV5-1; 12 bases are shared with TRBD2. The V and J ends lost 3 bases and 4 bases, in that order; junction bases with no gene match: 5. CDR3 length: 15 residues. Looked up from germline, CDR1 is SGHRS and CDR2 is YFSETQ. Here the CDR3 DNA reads TGCGCCAGCAGCTCCTTACTAGCGGGAGGATACGAGCAGTACTTC. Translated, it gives CASSSLLAGGYEQYF.

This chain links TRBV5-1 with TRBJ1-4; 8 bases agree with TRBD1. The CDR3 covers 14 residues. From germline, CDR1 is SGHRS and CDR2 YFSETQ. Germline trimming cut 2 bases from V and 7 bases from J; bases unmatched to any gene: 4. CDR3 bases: TGCGCCAGCAGCTTCTCGGGACAGGTTGAAAAACTGTTTTTT. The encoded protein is CASSFSGQVEKLFF.

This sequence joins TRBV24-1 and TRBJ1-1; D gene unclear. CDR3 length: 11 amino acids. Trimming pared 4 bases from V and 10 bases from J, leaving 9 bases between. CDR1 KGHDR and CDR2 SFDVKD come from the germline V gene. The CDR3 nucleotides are TGTGCCACCAGTGACCATACAAGAGCTTTCTTT. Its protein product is CATSDHTRAFF.

The CDR3 reads CSVEAGGGRQTQYF. The CDR3 DNA is TGCAGCGTTGAGGCCGGTGGGGGGCGGCAGACCCAGTACTTC. The rearrangement uses TRBV29-1 and TRBJ2-5; D is perhaps TRBD1 or TRBD2 (6 bases each). The CDR3 has 14 amino acids. Trimming cost V 3 bases and J 6 bases, with 17 bases left between them. Germline CDR1 is SQVTM and CDR2 is ANQGSEA.

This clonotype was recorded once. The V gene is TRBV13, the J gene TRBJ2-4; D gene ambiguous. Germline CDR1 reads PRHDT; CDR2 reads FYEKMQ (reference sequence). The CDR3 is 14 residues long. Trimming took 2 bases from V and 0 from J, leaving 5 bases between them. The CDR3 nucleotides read TGTGCCAGCAGCTTACTACAAGCCAAAAACATTCAGTACTTC. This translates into CASSLLQAKNIQYF.

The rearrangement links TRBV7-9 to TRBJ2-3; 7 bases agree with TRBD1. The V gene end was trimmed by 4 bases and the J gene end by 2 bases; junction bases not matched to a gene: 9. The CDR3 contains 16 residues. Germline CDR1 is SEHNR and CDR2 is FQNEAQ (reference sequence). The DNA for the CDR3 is TGTGCCAGCAGCTCTCTCACAGGGGCCCCCACAGATACGCAGTATTTT. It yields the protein CASSSLTGAPTDTQYF.

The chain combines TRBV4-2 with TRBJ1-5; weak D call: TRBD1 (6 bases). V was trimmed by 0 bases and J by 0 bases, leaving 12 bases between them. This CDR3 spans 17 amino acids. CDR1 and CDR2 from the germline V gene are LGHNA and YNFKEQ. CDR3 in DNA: TGTGCCAGCAGCCAAGAGATAGGACAGTATAGCAATCAGCCCCAGCATTTT. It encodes CASSQEIGQYSNQPQHF.

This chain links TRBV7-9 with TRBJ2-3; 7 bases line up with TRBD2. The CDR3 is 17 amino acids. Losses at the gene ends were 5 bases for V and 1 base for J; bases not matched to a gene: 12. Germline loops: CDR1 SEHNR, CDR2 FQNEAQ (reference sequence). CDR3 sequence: CASSPLARAGGTDTQYF. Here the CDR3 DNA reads TGTGCCAGCAGCCCCTTGGCCCGGGCGGGAGGCACAGATACGCAGTATTTT.

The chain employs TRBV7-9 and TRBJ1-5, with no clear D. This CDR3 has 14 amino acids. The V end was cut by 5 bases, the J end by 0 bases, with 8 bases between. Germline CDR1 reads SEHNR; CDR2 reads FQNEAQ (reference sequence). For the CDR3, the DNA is TGTGCCAGCAGCGTGACGGATAGCAATCAGCCCCAGCATTTT. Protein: CASSVTDSNQPQHF.

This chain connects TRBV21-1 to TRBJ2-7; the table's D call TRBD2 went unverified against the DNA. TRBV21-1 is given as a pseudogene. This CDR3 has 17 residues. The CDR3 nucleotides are TGTGCCAGCAGCAAAGGGCCGGGACTAGCCGATCCCTACGAGCAGTACTTC. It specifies CASSKGPGLADPYEQYF.

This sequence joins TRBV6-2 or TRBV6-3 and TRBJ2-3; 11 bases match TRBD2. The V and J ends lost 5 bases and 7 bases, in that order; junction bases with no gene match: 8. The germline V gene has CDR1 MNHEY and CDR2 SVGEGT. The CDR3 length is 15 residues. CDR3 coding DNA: TGTGCCAGCAGTACTCTAGCGGGAGGACAAAATACGCAGTATTTT. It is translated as CASSTLAGGQNTQYF.

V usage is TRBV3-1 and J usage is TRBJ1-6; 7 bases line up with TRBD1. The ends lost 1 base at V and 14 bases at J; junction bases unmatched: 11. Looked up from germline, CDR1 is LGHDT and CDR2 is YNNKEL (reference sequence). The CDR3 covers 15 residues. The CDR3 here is CASSQASGGGSALHF. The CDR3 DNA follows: TGTGCCAGCAGCCAAGCGTCAGGGGGTGGATCGGCCCTCCACTTT. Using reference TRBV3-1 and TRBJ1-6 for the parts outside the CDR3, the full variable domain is DTAVSQTPKYLVTQMGNDKSIKCEQNLGHDTMYWYKQDSKKFLKIMFSYNNKELIINETVPNRFSPKSPDKAHLNLHINSLELGDSAVYFCASSQASGGGSALHFGNGTRLTVT.

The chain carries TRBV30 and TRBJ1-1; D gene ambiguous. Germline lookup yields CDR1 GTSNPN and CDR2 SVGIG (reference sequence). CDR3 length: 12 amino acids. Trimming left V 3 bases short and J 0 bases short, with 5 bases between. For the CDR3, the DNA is TGTGCCTGGAGGAGACTGAACACTGAAGCTTTCTTT. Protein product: CAWRRLNTEAFF.

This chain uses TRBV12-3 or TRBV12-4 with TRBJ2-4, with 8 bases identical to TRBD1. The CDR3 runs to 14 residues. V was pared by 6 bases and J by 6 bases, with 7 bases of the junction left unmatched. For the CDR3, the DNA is TGTGCCAGCAGCCCGACAGGGGAAGGAAACATTCAGTACTTC. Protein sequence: CASSPTGEGNIQYF.

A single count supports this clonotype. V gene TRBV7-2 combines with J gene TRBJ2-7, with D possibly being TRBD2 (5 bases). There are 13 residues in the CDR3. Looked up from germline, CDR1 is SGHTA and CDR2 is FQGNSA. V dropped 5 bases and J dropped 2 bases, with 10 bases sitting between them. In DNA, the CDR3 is TGTGCCAGCAGCCGGGGAGCCGCCTACGAGCAGTACTTC. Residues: CASSRGAAYEQYF.

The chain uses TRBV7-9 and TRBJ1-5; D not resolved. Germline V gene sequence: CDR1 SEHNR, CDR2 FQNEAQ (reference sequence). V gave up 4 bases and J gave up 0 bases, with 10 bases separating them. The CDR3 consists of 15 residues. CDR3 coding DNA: TGTGCCAGCAGCTCTGACCCGGGTAGCAATCAGCCCCAGCATTTT. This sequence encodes CASSSDPGSNQPQHF. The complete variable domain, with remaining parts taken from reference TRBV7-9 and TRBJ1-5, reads DTGVSQNPRHKITKRGQNVTFRCDPISEHNRLYWYRQTLGQGPEFLTYFQNEAQLEKSRLLSDRFSAERPKGSFSTLEIQRTEQGDSAMYLCASSSDPGSNQPQHFGDGTRLSIL.

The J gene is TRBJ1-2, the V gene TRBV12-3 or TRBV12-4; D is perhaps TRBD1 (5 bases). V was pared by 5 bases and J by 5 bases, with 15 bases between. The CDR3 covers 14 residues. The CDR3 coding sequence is TGTGCCAGCAGTGACATAGGGGCGTATTATGGCTACACCTTC. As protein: CASSDIGAYYGYTF.

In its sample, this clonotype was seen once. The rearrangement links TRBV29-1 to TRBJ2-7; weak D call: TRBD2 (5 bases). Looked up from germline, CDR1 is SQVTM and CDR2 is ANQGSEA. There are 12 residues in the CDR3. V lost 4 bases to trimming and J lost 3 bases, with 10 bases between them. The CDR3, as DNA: TGCAGCGTTGTTCGGGGAAACTACGAGCAGTACTTC. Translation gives CSVVRGNYEQYF.